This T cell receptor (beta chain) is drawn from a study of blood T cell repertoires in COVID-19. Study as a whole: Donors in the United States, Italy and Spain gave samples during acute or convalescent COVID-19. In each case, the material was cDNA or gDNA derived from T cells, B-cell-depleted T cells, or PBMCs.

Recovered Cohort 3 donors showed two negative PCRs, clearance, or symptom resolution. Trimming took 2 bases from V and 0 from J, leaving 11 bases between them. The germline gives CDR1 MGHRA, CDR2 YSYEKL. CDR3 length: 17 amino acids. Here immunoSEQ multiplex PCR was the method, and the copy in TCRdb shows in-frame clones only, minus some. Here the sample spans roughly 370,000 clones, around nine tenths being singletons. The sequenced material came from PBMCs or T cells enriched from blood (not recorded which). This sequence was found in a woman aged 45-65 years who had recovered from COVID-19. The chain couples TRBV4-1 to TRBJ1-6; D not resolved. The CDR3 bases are TGCGCCAGCAGCCAATTGCGTAGGAGCTCCTATAATTCACCCCTCCACTTT. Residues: CASSQLRRSSYNSPLHF.